This entry describes one T cell receptor beta chain. Antigen unknown. Measured with immunoSEQ multiplex PCR; TCRdb has only the in-frame clones, and not every one. The sample carries 20,000 or so clones, 84% recorded once. These data are taken from a study of T cell responses to AZD1222 COVID-19 vaccine. Findings of the study overall: Every sample of the repertoires postdated the peak T cell response. Donors skewed white British and female; clonal diversity was possibly underestimated.

Pooling covered second doses at about 4 or about 12 weeks. The origin of this receptor is an adult who received the AZD1222 COVID-19 vaccine. The material was peripheral blood, obtained 28 days after the second AZD1222 dose.

The CDR3 bases are TGTGCCAGCAGTTTATTAGCGGCGAACTACGAGCAGTACTTC. The encoded protein is CASSLLAANYEQYF. The V gene is TRBV27, the J gene TRBJ2-7; TRBD2 is a possible D gene (6 bases). Germline assignment: CDR1 MNHEY and CDR2 SMNVEV (reference sequence). The CDR3 loop spans 14 amino acids. Trimming cost V 1 base and J 3 bases, with 10 bases left between them.